What follows are 32 T cell receptor beta chains derived from one specimen sequenced in a study of shared clonotypes between healthy human individuals. Clones were read by immunoSEQ multiplex PCR, and TCRdb kept only the in-frame ones, dropping some. The table shows about 1 million clones, with approximately 70% occurring only once. Sample: memory CD4+ T cells sorted from blood. The sample's subset: CD45RA-negative fraction. The receptors were sampled from a man in his late teens or twenties in good health.

Concerning this clone: A read error is likely here: a far larger clone is one base away. Other DNA sequences from this sample encode an identical CDR3 as well. The V call is TRBV6-5, the J call TRBJ1-1; D is perhaps TRBD1 (5 bases). CDR1 is MNHEY, CDR2 SVGAGI, per germline. Deletions cut 4 bases from V and 7 bases from J, with 7 bases between. CDR3 length: 11 amino acids. CDR3 protein: CASSSTGEAFF. CDR3 sequence (DNA): TGTGCCAGCAGTTCTACAGGTGAAGCTTTCTTT.

As for this clone: At the DNA level, this CDR3 is encoded by other sequences in the same sample as well. The chain has TRBV5-1 and TRBJ2-2, with 9 nucleotides matching TRBD1. V trimming: 1 base; J trimming: 3 bases; junction bases outside the gene matches: 1. The CDR3 has 15 amino acids. Germline lookup yields CDR1 SGHRS and CDR2 YFSETQ. This CDR3 reads CASSLRTGDTGELFF. CDR3 nucleotides: TGCGCCAGCAGCTTGAGGACAGGGGACACCGGGGAGCTGTTTTTT.

The chain is built from TRBV10-2 and TRBJ1-4, with D unresolved. The V gene lost 4 bases and the J gene lost 0 bases, with 12 bases spanning the gap. The CDR3 sequence is 16 residues long. Germline V lookup: CDR1 WSHSY, CDR2 SAAADI. Written as DNA, the CDR3 is TGCGCCAGCAGTGGCGCGGATGTTGCAACTAATGAAAAACTGTTTTTT. The encoded protein is CASSGADVATNEKLFF.

V and J are TRBV10-3 and TRBJ2-7; D may be TRBD1 or TRBD2 (5 bases each). V shed 4 bases and J shed 0 bases, with 19 bases lying between them. Germline V gives CDR1 ENHRY, CDR2 SYGVKD. The CDR3 sequence is 17 residues long. The CDR3 here is CAISASGGLGSSYEQYF. The DNA for the CDR3 is TGTGCCATCAGTGCTAGTGGGGGATTAGGGAGCTCCTACGAGCAGTACTTC.

The J gene is TRBJ2-7, the V gene TRBV29-1; 8 bases line up with TRBD1. Unmatched junction bases numbered 15, after V lost 6 bases and J lost 5 bases. CDR3 length: 15 residues. From germline, CDR1 is SQVTM and CDR2 ANQGSEA. The CDR3 DNA follows: TGCAGCGTAGCCAAATCAGGGGGCTTCAGGAACGAGCAGTACTTC. Its translation: CSVAKSGGFRNEQYF.

This chain connects TRBV11-2 to TRBJ2-2; maybe TRBD2 (7 bases). The CDR3 extends over 16 amino acids. The germline V and J ends were trimmed by 5 bases and 4 bases, with 17 bases remaining between them. CDR1 and CDR2 from the germline V gene are SGHAT and FQNNGV. This CDR3 reads CASSGRRGAVTGELFF. DNA of the CDR3: TGTGCCAGCAGCGGAAGACGGGGGGCGGTCACCGGGGAGCTGTTTTTT.

This chain connects TRBV5-4 to TRBJ1-2; 7 bases are a match to TRBD1. CDR3 length equals 14 residues. V was pared by 4 bases and J by 1 base, with 4 bases of the junction left unmatched. The germline V gene encodes CDR1 SGHNT and CDR2 YYREEE (reference sequence). CDR3: CASSPQGGNYGYTF. DNA for the CDR3: TGTGCCAGCAGCCCCCAGGGGGGTAACTATGGCTACACCTTC.

This rearrangement joins TRBV6-5 to TRBJ2-1; 8 bases match TRBD2. The germline V gene encodes CDR1 MNHEY and CDR2 SVGAGI. V lost 11 bases and J lost 4; bases outside the gene matches: 10. The CDR3 has 14 amino acids. DNA for the CDR3: TGTGCCGCGGGTGGCGGGGGGTATTACAATGAGCAGTTCTTC. Encoded protein: CAAGGGGYYNEQFF.

The J gene is TRBJ2-7, the V gene TRBV5-1; TRBD1 agrees at 7 bases. The V gene end was trimmed by 2 bases and the J gene end by 2 bases; junction bases not matched to a gene: 1. The germline CDR1 and CDR2 sequences are SGHRS and YFSETQ. The CDR3 length is 13 residues. The CDR3 protein is CASSFGTAYEQYF. The CDR3 DNA sequence: TGCGCCAGCAGCTTCGGGACAGCCTACGAGCAGTACTTC.

This sequence joins TRBV11-1 and TRBJ2-3; TRBD1 is a possible D gene (9 bases). Germline CDR1 is SGHAT and CDR2 is FQDESV (reference sequence). V lost 5 bases to trimming and J lost 6 bases, with 30 bases between them. This CDR3 spans 19 amino acids. The chain's CDR3 is CASSVTSAGGQGVLDTQYF. The CDR3 DNA is TGTGCCAGCAGCGTAACCAGTGCGGGGGGACAGGGCGTGTTGGATACGCAGTATTTT.

A few counts support this clone. The rearrangement joins TRBV28 to TRBJ1-2; 7 bases match TRBD1. V gave up 5 bases and J gave up 4 bases; unmatched junction bases: 7. Germline lookup yields CDR1 MDHEN and CDR2 SYDVKM. CDR3 length: 14 residues. This CDR3 reads CASSIGGAVYGYTF. DNA for the CDR3: TGTGCCAGCAGTATAGGGGGCGCGGTCTATGGCTACACCTTC.

The chain employs TRBV10-3 and TRBJ2-7; a possible D gene is TRBD1 (6 bases). The germline CDR1 and CDR2 sequences are ENHRY and SYGVKD. The CDR3 consists of 13 residues. V lost 8 bases, J lost 1 base, and 12 bases lay in between. The CDR3, as DNA: TGTGCCATCCGGCAGGGGTTTTCCTACGAGCAGTACTTC. This sequence encodes CAIRQGFSYEQYF.

V usage is TRBV7-8 and J usage is TRBJ2-2, with D perhaps matching TRBD1 or TRBD2 (5 bases each). Trimming took 5 bases from V and 4 from J, leaving 11 bases between them. CDR1 is SGHVS and CDR2 is FQNEAQ in the germline V gene. The CDR3 has 14 amino acids. CDR3 bases: TGTGCCAGCAGCCTTGGGACCTTCACCGGGGAGCTGTTTTTT. It encodes CASSLGTFTGELFF.

CDR3 protein: CASSTWGGSSSEQYF. DNA of the CDR3: TGTGCCAGTAGTACATGGGGGGGATCCAGCTCCGAGCAGTACTTC. The chain joins TRBV19 to TRBJ2-7; 7 bases are shared with TRBD2. The CDR3 sequence is 15 residues long. Per the germline V gene, CDR1 is LNHDA and CDR2 is SQIVND (reference sequence). The trim removed 4 bases at V and 6 bases at J, leaving 12 bases unmatched.

The genes are TRBV4-3 and TRBJ1-6; a weak D match, TRBD1 (5 bases). Germline CDR1 LGHNA, CDR2 YSLEER. The V end lost 1 base, the J end lost 6 bases, and 7 bases lay between the germline ends. The CDR3 consists of 14 residues. CDR3: CASSQVGANSPLHF. The DNA for the CDR3 is TGCGCCAGCAGCCAAGTCGGGGCTAATTCACCCCTCCACTTT.

This clone showed up just once. The chain links TRBV5-1 to TRBJ1-1; 7 nucleotides line up with TRBD1. V trimming: 4 bases; J trimming: 0 bases; junction bases outside the gene matches: 6. The length of the CDR3 is 15 residues. Germline CDR1 is SGHRS and CDR2 is YFSETQ. The CDR3 region is CASSQYQGVNTEAFF. In nucleotides, the CDR3 is TGCGCCAGCAGCCAATATCAGGGGGTGAACACTGAAGCTTTCTTT.

The genes are TRBV28 and TRBJ2-7; possible D gene TRBD1, 6 bases. The CDR3 loop spans 15 amino acids. Trimming cost V 5 bases and J 0 bases, with 14 bases left between them. The germline V gene has CDR1 MDHEN and CDR2 SYDVKM. This CDR3 is CASSLGTFYSYEQYF. CDR3 DNA: TGTGCCAGCAGTCTAGGGACATTTTACTCCTACGAGCAGTACTTC. The complete variable domain, with remaining parts taken from reference TRBV28 and TRBJ2-7, reads DVKVTQSSRYLVKRTGEKVFLECVQDMDHENMFWYRQDPGLGLRLIYFSYDVKMKEKGDIPEGYSVSREKKERFSLILESASTNQTSMYLCASSLGTFYSYEQYFGPGTRLTVT.

As to this clone: A far larger clone is one nucleotide away, so this likely arose from a read error. The chain has TRBV28 and TRBJ1-3, with D perhaps matching TRBD1 (6 bases). V dropped 2 bases and J dropped 0 bases, with 11 bases sitting between them. The CDR3 contains 16 residues. Per germline, CDR1 MDHEN and CDR2 SYDVKM. The CDR3 coding sequence is TGTGCCAGCAGTTTAAAGGACAGCTTCTCTGGAAACACCATATATTTT. This codes for CASSLKDSFSGNTIYF.

The chain has TRBV4-1 and TRBJ2-1; tentative D call: TRBD2 (5 bases). CDR1 and CDR2 from the germline V gene are MGHRA and YSYEKL. V lost 1 base and J 10 bases, leaving 14 bases between the germline ends. The CDR3 covers 14 residues. In nucleotides, the CDR3 is TGCGCCAGCAGCCAAGGACTCACGGGAAAAGAGCAGTTCTTC. Protein sequence: CASSQGLTGKEQFF.

As concerns this clone: Sequence at one end of the junction differs from germline and may be a read error. The V call is TRBV7-8, the J call TRBJ2-4; maybe TRBD2 (6 bases). Germline V gives CDR1 SGHVS, CDR2 FQNEAQ. The CDR3 contains 11 residues. CDR3 sequence reads: CASSLRHRGCF. CDR3 bases: TGTGCCAGCAGCTTACGACACCGGGGGTGCTTC.

The chain is built from TRBV7-2 and TRBJ2-7, with D perhaps TRBD2 (6 bases). Germline V lookup: CDR1 SGHTA, CDR2 FQGNSA. The CDR3 loop spans 15 amino acids. Trimming cost V 4 bases and J 0 bases, with 13 bases left between them. The CDR3, as DNA: TGTGCCAGCAGCTCAGACGGGGGTTACTCCTACGAGCAGTACTTC. Translated: CASSSDGGYSYEQYF.

The chain links TRBV10-3 to TRBJ2-2; TRBD1 is a possible D gene (5 bases). Germline CDR1 is ENHRY and CDR2 is SYGVKD. The CDR3 totals 16 residues. Trimming shortened V by 6 bases and J by 0 bases, and 14 bases separated the two germline ends. CDR3: CAISPSDSSNTGELFF. CDR3 DNA sequence: TGTGCCATCAGCCCCTCTGACAGCTCGAACACCGGGGAGCTGTTTTTT.

In regard to this clone: Distinct nucleotide sequences in the sample also encode this CDR3. The chain couples TRBV18 to TRBJ2-7; possibly TRBD1 or TRBD2 for D (6 bases each). CDR3 length: 12 residues. Germline values: CDR1 KGHSH, CDR2 LQKENI. The V end lost 5 bases, the J end lost 6 bases, and 11 bases lay between the germline ends. CDR3 in DNA: TGTGCCAGCTCATTACAGGGAGGCGAGCAGTACTTC. It codes for CASSLQGGEQYF.

This clone was observed a few times. The chain combines TRBV9 with TRBJ2-1, with 7 bases that match TRBD1. Trimming removed 4 bases from V and 10 bases from J; junction bases left unmatched: 14. The CDR3 contains 15 residues. Germline values: CDR1 SGDLS, CDR2 YYNGEE. This CDR3 is CASSSKGDSLLEQFF. The CDR3 nucleotides are TGTGCCAGCAGCTCGAAAGGGGACAGCCTACTAGAGCAGTTCTTC.

This clone was detected ten times or more. The chain combines TRBV25-1 with TRBJ2-2; no clear D gene. V lost 4 bases, J lost 8 bases, and 5 bases lay in between. Germline CDR1 is MGHDK and CDR2 is SYGVNS. This CDR3 comprises 11 residues. The CDR3: CASSVMGELFF. As DNA, the CDR3 is TGTGCCAGCAGTGTTATGGGGGAGCTGTTTTTT.

DNA of the CDR3: TGTGCCAGCAGCTTATCCGACACCGGGGAGCTGTTTTTT. Its protein is CASSLSDTGELFF. The chain carries TRBV11-3 and TRBJ2-2; D not certain. The CDR3 is 13 residues long. V dropped 2 bases and J dropped 3 bases, with 4 bases sitting between them. Germline V gives CDR1 SGHNT, CDR2 YENEEA.

The gene calls are TRBV7-2 and TRBJ1-3; D call uncertain. From germline, CDR1 is SGHTA and CDR2 FQGNSA. The CDR3 runs 14 residues. V was trimmed by 0 bases and J by 2 bases, leaving 5 bases between them. CDR3 DNA sequence: TGTGCCAGCAGCTTAGCCCGTCCTGGAAACACCATATATTTT. This sequence encodes CASSLARPGNTIYF. Filled out from reference TRBV7-2 and TRBJ1-3, the complete variable domain reads GAGVSQSPSNKVTEKGKDVELRCDPISGHTALYWYRQSLGQGLEFLIYFQGNSAPDKSGLPSDRFSAERTGGSVSTLTIQRTQQEDSAVYLCASSLARPGNTIYFGEGSWLTVV.

This chain links TRBV5-1 with TRBJ2-5; D is possibly TRBD2 (7 bases). Germline assignment: CDR1 SGHRS and CDR2 YFSETQ. The CDR3 totals 14 residues. Trimming took off 5 bases at V and 4 bases at J, with 15 bases between the two ends. In DNA, the CDR3 is TGCGCCAGCAGGCCCCGAGGGGGGGCAGAGACCCAGTACTTC. Translation: CASRPRGGAETQYF.

The genes are TRBV6-5 and TRBJ1-2; D remains unclear. CDR3 size: 14 residues. The germline V gene encodes CDR1 MNHEY and CDR2 SVGAGI. Trimming removed 0 bases from V and 8 bases from J, with 13 bases in between. The CDR3 DNA reads as TGTGCCAGCAGTTACTCGGACGGAGCGGGGGGCTACACCTTC. This encodes CASSYSDGAGGYTF.

This sequence joins TRBV10-1 and TRBJ2-7; 9 bases line up with TRBD1. CDR1 is WNHNN, CDR2 SYGVQD, per germline (reference sequence). The CDR3 covers 15 residues. CDR3 region: CASRSVRDRAYEQYF. Here the CDR3 DNA reads TGCGCGAGCCGGTCCGTCAGGGACAGGGCTTACGAGCAGTACTTC.

V and J are TRBV4-3 and TRBJ2-3; TRBD2 matches 11 bases. Germline assignment: CDR1 LGHNA and CDR2 YSLEER. The CDR3 has 16 residues. Unmatched junction bases numbered 2, after V lost 1 base and J lost 2 bases. CDR3 DNA: TGCGCCAGCAGCCAAGTAGCGGGAGGGCCCACAGATACGCAGTATTTT. Protein: CASSQVAGGPTDTQYF.

The V gene is TRBV6-6, the J gene TRBJ1-1; the D gene is possibly TRBD1 (6 bases). The CDR3 covers 14 residues. Looked up from germline, CDR1 is MNHNY and CDR2 is SVGAGI (reference sequence). V lost 2 bases and J 3 bases, leaving 10 bases between the germline ends. DNA of the CDR3: TGTGCCAGCAGTTACCTAACAGGGCACACTGAAGCTTTCTTT. This encodes CASSYLTGHTEAFF.